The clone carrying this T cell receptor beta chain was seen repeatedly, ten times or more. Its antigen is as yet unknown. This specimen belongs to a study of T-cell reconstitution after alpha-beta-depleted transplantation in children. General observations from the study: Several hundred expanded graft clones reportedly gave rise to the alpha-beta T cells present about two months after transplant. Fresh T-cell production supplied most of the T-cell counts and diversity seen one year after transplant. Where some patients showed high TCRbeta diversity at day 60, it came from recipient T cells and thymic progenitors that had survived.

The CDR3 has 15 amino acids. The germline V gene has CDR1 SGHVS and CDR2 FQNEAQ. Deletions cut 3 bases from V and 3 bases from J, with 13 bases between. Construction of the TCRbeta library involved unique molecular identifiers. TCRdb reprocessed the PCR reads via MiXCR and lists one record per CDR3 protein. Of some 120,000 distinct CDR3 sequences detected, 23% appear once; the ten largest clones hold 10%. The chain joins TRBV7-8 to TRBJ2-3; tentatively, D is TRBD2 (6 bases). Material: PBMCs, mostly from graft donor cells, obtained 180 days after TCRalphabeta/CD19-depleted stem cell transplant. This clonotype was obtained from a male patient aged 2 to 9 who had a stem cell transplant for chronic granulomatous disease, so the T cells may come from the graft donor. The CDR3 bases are TGTGCCAGCAGCTTGTATGACGGGAGAACAGATACGCAGTATTTT. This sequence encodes CASSLYDGRTDTQYF.